Below are 29 T cell receptor beta chains sequenced from a single sample in a study of CD8 T cells in Susac syndrome. Reverse transcription of about 0.45 to 1 ug RNA used random hexamers. TCRdb re-called the immunoSEQ multiplex PCR reads with MiXCR, one entry per CDR3 protein. Altogether under 200,000 distinct CDR3 sequences are present, roughly 95% being singletons, with the ten largest covering about 0.12%. The material sequenced was CD4+ T cells from PBMCs. All receptors derive from a human donor with Susac syndrome.

This clonotype appeared a single time. The chain uses TRBV5-6 and TRBJ1-1, with TRBD1 matching over 8 bases. Germline assignment: CDR1 SGHDT and CDR2 YYEEEE. Trimming at V came to 7 bases and at J to 4 bases, leaving 15 bases not matched to a gene. CDR3 size: 16 residues. CDR3: CASVTWRQGLSTEAFF. CDR3 bases: TGTGCCAGCGTCACATGGAGACAGGGGCTATCCACTGAAGCTTTCTTT.

J is TRBJ2-1 and V is TRBV19; D might be TRBD2 (5 bases). This CDR3 spans 15 amino acids. V was trimmed by 4 bases and J by 6 bases, leaving 16 bases between them. Germline V gene sequence: CDR1 LNHDA, CDR2 SQIVND (reference sequence). The CDR3 nucleotides read TGTGCCAGTAGTACCTCGGACTGGCTAAGCAATGAGCAGTTCTTC. It encodes CASSTSDWLSNEQFF.

A single count supports this clonotype. The chain carries TRBV27 and TRBJ2-2, with 8 bases aligning to TRBD1. V lost 5 bases to trimming and J lost 4 bases; unmatched junction nucleotides: 3. CDR1 and CDR2 from the germline V gene are MNHEY and SMNVEV (reference sequence). This CDR3 has 14 amino acids. Here the CDR3 reads CASSRQGSTGELFF. In DNA form, the CDR3 reads TGTGCCAGCAGTCGACAGGGGAGCACCGGGGAGCTGTTTTTT.

This clonotype was detected once. The V and J genes are TRBV20-1 and TRBJ2-5; tentative D call: TRBD2 (6 bases). This CDR3 is 12 amino acids long. CDR1 DFQATT and CDR2 SNEGSKA come from the germline V gene (reference sequence). Between the trimmed V and J ends, which lost 4 bases and 2 bases, there was a span of 8 bases. The chain's CDR3 is CSAMRGQETQYF. The DNA for the CDR3 is TGCAGTGCTATGCGGGGTCAAGAGACCCAGTACTTC.

V and J are TRBV20-1 and TRBJ1-1, with 8 bases lining up with TRBD1. Germline values: CDR1 DFQATT, CDR2 SNEGSKA (reference sequence). This CDR3 is 15 amino acids long. Trimming at V came to 5 bases and at J to 0 bases, leaving 8 bases not matched to a gene. DNA of the CDR3: TGCAGTGCTTCTCGGACAGGGCGCATGAACACTGAAGCTTTCTTT. This sequence encodes CSASRTGRMNTEAFF.

V usage is TRBV29-1 and J usage is TRBJ2-7; D is possibly TRBD2 (6 bases). CDR1 is SQVTM, CDR2 ANQGSEA, per germline. Deletions cut 3 bases from V and 3 bases from J, with 12 bases between. The CDR3 runs to 13 residues. The CDR3 DNA reads TGCAGCGTTGATCGGGGGAACGGCTACGAGCAGTACTTC. Translated: CSVDRGNGYEQYF.

The chain has TRBV27 and TRBJ1-4; D remains unclear. CDR1 MNHEY and CDR2 SMNVEV come from the germline V gene (reference sequence). This CDR3 contains 11 residues. Trimming left V 8 bases short and J 11 bases short, with 12 bases between. CDR3 nucleotides: TGTGCCAGCCGATCGGGGTGGAAACTGTTTTTT. Translated: CASRSGWKLFF.

The chain carries TRBV7-2 and TRBJ2-5, with 7 bases lining up with TRBD2. Germline assignment: CDR1 SGHTA and CDR2 FQGNSA. This CDR3 spans 15 amino acids. V shed 4 bases, J shed 1 base, and the junction held 6 bases outside the gene matches. In DNA form, the CDR3 reads TGTGCCAGCAGCTACGGCGGCGGGAGCCAAGAGACCCAGTACTTC. Its translation: CASSYGGGSQETQYF.

The chain is built from TRBV2 and TRBJ1-5, with a weak D call TRBD1 (6 bases). Germline V gene sequence: CDR1 SNHLY, CDR2 FYNNEI. The CDR3 consists of 15 residues. V was trimmed by 0 bases and J by 2 bases, leaving 8 bases between them. The CDR3 protein is CASSEARGGNQPQHF. DNA of the CDR3: TGTGCCAGCAGTGAAGCCAGGGGCGGCAATCAGCCCCAGCATTTT.

The rearrangement uses TRBV25-1 and TRBJ2-2; 8 bases match TRBD1. Per the germline V gene, CDR1 is MGHDK and CDR2 is SYGVNS. The CDR3 spans 14 residues. V shed 4 bases, J shed 3 bases, and the junction held 1 base outside the gene matches. The CDR3 here is CASSVTGDTGELFF. For the CDR3, the DNA is TGTGCCAGCAGTGTGACAGGGGACACCGGGGAGCTGTTTTTT. Based on the CDR3 plus reference TRBV25-1 and TRBJ2-2, the full variable domain is EADIYQTPRYLVIGTGKKITLECSQTMGHDKMYWYQQDPGMELHLIHYSYGVNSTEKGDLSSESTVSRIRTEHFPLTLESARPSHTSQYLCASSVTGDTGELFFGEGSRLTVL.

The V call is TRBV29-1, the J call TRBJ1-1; D may be TRBD1 (5 bases). Germline CDR1 and CDR2: SQVTM and ANQGSEA. There are 13 residues in the CDR3. The ends were cut back, 7 bases at V and 3 bases at J, with 15 bases in the middle. CDR3 protein: CSARKGTDTEAFF. The CDR3 nucleotides are TGCAGCGCCCGTAAGGGGACGGACACTGAAGCTTTCTTT.

The rearrangement links TRBV25-1 to TRBJ2-6; D is possibly TRBD1 or TRBD2 (5 bases each). CDR3 length: 20 amino acids. CDR1 and CDR2 from the germline V gene are MGHDK and SYGVNS. V gave up 7 bases and J gave up 2 bases, with 27 bases separating them. CDR3: CASTLIGWDPPFTGANVLTF. In nucleotides, the CDR3 is TGTGCCAGCACCCTAATAGGCTGGGACCCCCCTTTTACTGGGGCCAACGTCCTGACTTTC. Based on the CDR3 plus reference TRBV25-1 and TRBJ2-6, the full variable domain is EADIYQTPRYLVIGTGKKITLECSQTMGHDKMYWYQQDPGMELHLIHYSYGVNSTEKGDLSSESTVSRIRTEHFPLTLESARPSHTSQYLCASTLIGWDPPFTGANVLTFGAGSRLTVL.

The V gene is TRBV5-1, the J gene TRBJ1-1, with D maybe TRBD1 (5 bases). The CDR3 spans 14 residues. Germline V gene sequence: CDR1 SGHRS, CDR2 YFSETQ. V lost 0 bases and J lost 5, with 11 bases in between. Here the CDR3 reads CASSLANQGTEAFF. In DNA, the CDR3 is TGCGCCAGCAGCTTGGCCAATCAGGGAACTGAAGCTTTCTTT.

CDR3 region: CASSPGTRGDTQYF. For the CDR3, the DNA is TGTGCCAGCAGCCCTGGGACCCGTGGGGATACGCAGTATTTT. The V call is TRBV7-2, the J call TRBJ2-3; D might be TRBD1 or TRBD2, each matching 5 bases. The CDR3 contains 14 residues. V lost 5 bases, J lost 6 bases, and 15 bases lay in between. The germline CDR1 and CDR2 sequences are SGHTA and FQGNSA.

The V call is TRBV20-1, the J call TRBJ2-3; 9 bases are a match to TRBD2. V shed 3 bases, J shed 5 bases, and the junction held 12 bases outside the gene matches. The CDR3 sequence is 16 residues long. Germline V gene data show CDR1 as DFQATT and CDR2 as SNEGSKA (reference sequence). For the CDR3, the DNA is TGCAGTGCTAGTAATTTCCTAGCGGGGCGGGTAGATACGCAGTATTTT. Translating gives CSASNFLAGRVDTQYF.

Turning to this clonotype: One end of the junction is discordant with germline, which a read error may explain. The rearrangement uses TRBV29-1 and TRBJ1-2; D gene uncertain. This CDR3 is 11 amino acids long. Germline lookup yields CDR1 SQVTM and CDR2 ANQGSEA. The CDR3 coding sequence is TGCAGCGTTCAAGAGGGTAGGGGCTACACCTTC. It translates to CSVQEGRGYTF. The entire variable domain, with the rest obtained from reference TRBV29-1 and TRBJ1-2, is as follows: SAVISQKPSRDICQRGTSLTIQCQVDSQVTMMFWYRQQPGQSLTLIATANQGSEATYESGFVIDKFPISRPNLTFSTLTVSNMSPEDSSIYLCSVQEGRGYTFGSGTRLTVV.

The chain is built from TRBV4-1 and TRBJ2-7, with 11 bases identical to TRBD2. CDR1 and CDR2 from the germline V gene are MGHRA and YSYEKL. Trimming took 3 bases from V and 3 from J; bases not matched to a gene: 4. This CDR3 is 15 amino acids long. The CDR3 is CASSHTSGSIYEQYF. Written as DNA, the CDR3 is TGCGCCAGCAGCCATACTAGCGGGAGTATCTACGAGCAGTACTTC.

This CDR3 is CASRGQDFGTQYF. CDR3 nucleotides: TGTGCCAGCCGGGGACAGGATTTTGGGACGCAGTATTTT. This chain links TRBV28 with TRBJ2-3, with 8 bases matching TRBD1. Germline V gives CDR1 MDHEN, CDR2 SYDVKM. This CDR3 has 13 amino acids. V was clipped by 8 bases and J by 9 bases; unmatched bases: 10. Complete variable domain (other parts from reference TRBV28 and TRBJ2-3): DVKVTQSSRYLVKRTGEKVFLECVQDMDHENMFWYRQDPGLGLRLIYFSYDVKMKEKGDIPEGYSVSREKKERFSLILESASTNQTSMYLCASRGQDFGTQYFGPGTRLTVL.

This clonotype was detected a few times. The V and J genes are TRBV12-3 or TRBV12-4 and TRBJ2-2; a weak D match, TRBD1 (6 bases). The CDR3 is made up of 14 amino acids. The V end was cut by 8 bases, the J end by 2 bases, with 12 bases between. The CDR3 nucleotides are TGTGCCAGCCGCAGGACAGCTAACACCGGGGAGCTGTTTTTT. Encoded protein: CASRRTANTGELFF.

The rearrangement joins TRBV5-1 to TRBJ1-3; D call uncertain. The CDR3 spans 15 residues. Trimming took 4 bases from V and 0 from J, leaving 11 bases between them. Per germline, CDR1 SGHRS and CDR2 YFSETQ. DNA of the CDR3: TGCGCCAGCAGCATGGCCGGGAACTCTGGAAACACCATATATTTT. Translated, it gives CASSMAGNSGNTIYF.

The chain links TRBV29-1 to TRBJ2-5, with D maybe TRBD1 (5 bases). The CDR3 has 13 amino acids. Germline lookup yields CDR1 SQVTM and CDR2 ANQGSEA. V was pared by 5 bases and J by 4 bases, with 14 bases between. The CDR3 region has the DNA TGCAGCGTTAATTCAGGGAACGGAGAGACCCAGTACTTC. Translated: CSVNSGNGETQYF.

The rearrangement links TRBV5-1 to TRBJ2-3; no reliable D call. Germline lookup yields CDR1 SGHRS and CDR2 YFSETQ. The CDR3 contains 16 residues. The germline V and J ends were trimmed by 0 bases and 4 bases, with 15 bases remaining between them. This CDR3 is CASSLGTNHGADTQYF. CDR3 nucleotides: TGCGCCAGCAGCTTGGGAACTAACCATGGGGCAGATACGCAGTATTTT.

The chain carries TRBV7-2 and TRBJ2-5; D is unresolved. Germline V lookup: CDR1 SGHTA, CDR2 FQGNSA. This CDR3 has 13 amino acids. The V gene lost 6 bases and the J gene lost 5 bases, with 13 bases spanning the gap. In DNA form, the CDR3 reads TGTGCCAGCAGTTTATGGGTGGGGGAGACCCAGTACTTC. This gives the protein CASSLWVGETQYF.

This chain uses TRBV28 with TRBJ1-3; D uncertain. Germline loops: CDR1 MDHEN, CDR2 SYDVKM. This CDR3 has 12 residues. The ends were cut back, 8 bases at V and 2 bases at J, with 7 bases in the middle. The CDR3: CASGGPGNTIYF. CDR3 DNA sequence: TGTGCCAGCGGAGGGCCTGGAAACACCATATATTTT.

The chain combines TRBV25-1 with TRBJ2-7, with a possible D match to TRBD2 (6 bases). This CDR3 spans 15 amino acids. Germline V lookup: CDR1 MGHDK, CDR2 SYGVNS. V was cut by 1 base and J by 5 bases, with 15 bases left in between. As DNA, the CDR3 is TGTGCCAGCAGTGAATCCGGGGGAATAAGGAACGAGCAGTACTTC. This codes for CASSESGGIRNEQYF.

This chain joins TRBV15 and TRBJ2-2; no clear D gene. Trimming removed 3 bases at V and 5 bases at J, with 4 bases between. Germline-derived CDR1 and CDR2 are LNHNV and YYDKDF (reference sequence). The CDR3 is made up of 12 amino acids. Here the CDR3 reads CATSRKTGELFF. CDR3 in DNA: TGTGCCACCAGCAGGAAAACCGGGGAGCTGTTTTTT.

This clonotype was detected only once. The CDR3: CATSDRGGVQETQYF. The DNA of the CDR3 is TGTGCCACCAGTGATCGTGGCGGCGTCCAAGAGACCCAGTACTTC. The chain carries TRBV24-1 and TRBJ2-5; D gene uncertain. CDR1 KGHDR and CDR2 SFDVKD come from the germline V gene. This CDR3 spans 15 amino acids. The V and J ends lost 3 bases and 1 base respectively, with 11 bases between them.

The chain is built from TRBV6-5 and TRBJ2-5, with D possibly being TRBD2 (6 bases). This CDR3 spans 13 amino acids. Germline CDR1 is MNHEY and CDR2 is SVGAGI. V was clipped by 7 bases and J by 1 base, with 10 bases between them. CDR3 loop: CASKRVGQETQYF. The DNA of the CDR3 is TGTGCCAGCAAGCGGGTGGGCCAAGAGACCCAGTACTTC.

V is TRBV29-1 and J is TRBJ2-5; 11 nucleotides match TRBD1. Germline CDR1 SQVTM, CDR2 ANQGSEA. Trimming removed 6 bases from V and 5 bases from J; junction bases left unmatched: 17. The CDR3 has 17 residues. The CDR3 nucleotides read TGCAGCGTCCCACGCAGGACAGGGGGCGCGGGTTTGGAGACCCAGTACTTC. Translated, it gives CSVPRRTGGAGLETQYF.